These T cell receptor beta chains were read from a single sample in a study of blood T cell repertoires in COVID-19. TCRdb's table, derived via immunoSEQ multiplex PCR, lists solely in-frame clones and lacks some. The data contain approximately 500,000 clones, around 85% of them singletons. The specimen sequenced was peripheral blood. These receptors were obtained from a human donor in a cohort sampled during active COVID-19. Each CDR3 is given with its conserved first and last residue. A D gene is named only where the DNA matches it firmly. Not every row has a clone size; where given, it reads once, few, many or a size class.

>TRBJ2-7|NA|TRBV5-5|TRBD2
CASSLVRTSGYEQYF
TGTGCCAGCAGCTTGGTGAGGACTAGCGGCTACGAGCAGTACTTC
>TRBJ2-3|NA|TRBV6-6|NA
CASTTPRDTQYF
TGTGCCAGCACCACCCCGCGGGATACGCAGTATTTT
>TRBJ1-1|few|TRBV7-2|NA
CASSLTIREAEAFF
TGTGCCAGCAGCTTGACTATTCGGGAAGCTGAAGCTTTCTTT
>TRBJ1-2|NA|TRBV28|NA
CASSSPGRGTRGYTF
TGTGCCAGCAGTTCCCCGGGCCGGGGTACGCGTGGCTACACCTTC
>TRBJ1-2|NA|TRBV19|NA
CASSIEGRHYGYTF
TGTGCCAGTAGTATAGAGGGCAGGCACTATGGCTACACCTTC
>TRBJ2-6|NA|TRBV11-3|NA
CASSPGSGANVLTF
TGTGCCAGCAGCCCGGGATCTGGGGCCAACGTCCTGACTTTC
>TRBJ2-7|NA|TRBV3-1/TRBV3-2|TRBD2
CASSQAGTSGRHEQYF
TGTGCCAGCAGCCAAGCCGGGACTAGCGGGAGGCACGAGCAGTACTTC
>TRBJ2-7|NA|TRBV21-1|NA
CASSKDTSGPYEQYF
TGTGCCAGCAGCAAAGATACTAGCGGGCCCTACGAGCAGTACTTC
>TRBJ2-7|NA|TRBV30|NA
CAWTGAYEQYF
TGTGCCTGGACCGGGGCCTACGAGCAGTACTTC
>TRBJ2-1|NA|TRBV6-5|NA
CATLESGSYNEQFF
TGTGCCACCCTTGAAAGCGGCTCCTACAATGAGCAGTTCTTC
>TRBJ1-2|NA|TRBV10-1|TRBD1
CASSYRGQQYGYTF
TGCGCCAGCAGTTACAGGGGCCAACAGTATGGCTACACCTTC
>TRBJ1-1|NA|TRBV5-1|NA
CASSLERQENTEAFF
TGCGCCAGCAGCTTGGAGAGACAGGAGAACACTGAAGCTTTCTTT
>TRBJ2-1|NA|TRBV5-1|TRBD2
CASSLEAAGGSLEQFF
TGCGCCAGCAGCTTGGAGGCCGCGGGAGGTTCACTTGAGCAGTTCTTC
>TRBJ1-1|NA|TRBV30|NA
CAWSGTPNRDTEAFF
TGTGCCTGGAGTGGAACCCCGAACAGAGACACTGAAGCTTTCTTT
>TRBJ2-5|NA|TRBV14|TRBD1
CASSQDLTGGALETQYF
TGTGCCAGCAGCCAAGACCTCACAGGGGGAGCGTTGGAGACCCAGTACTTC
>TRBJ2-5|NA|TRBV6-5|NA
CASSQTVEETQYF
TGTGCCAGCAGTCAGACAGTTGAAGAGACCCAGTACTTC
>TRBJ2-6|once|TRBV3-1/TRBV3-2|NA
CASSQEHSGANVLTF
TGTGCCAGCAGCCAAGAACATTCTGGGGCCAACGTCCTGACTTTC
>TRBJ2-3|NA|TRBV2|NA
CATHRRGVDTQYF
TGTGCCACCCACCGCCGCGGGGTAGATACGCAGTATTTT
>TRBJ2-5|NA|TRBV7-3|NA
CASSLKVRLNLETQYF
TGTGCCAGCAGCTTAAAGGTAAGACTAAATTTGGAGACCCAGTACTTC
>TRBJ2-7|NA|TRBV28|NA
CASQQGQSYEQYF
TGTGCCAGCCAACAGGGTCAGTCCTACGAGCAGTACTTC